This passage covers 12 T cell receptor beta chains from one sample sequenced in a study of vaccination effects on CD4 cells after COVID-19. Profiled with immunoSEQ multiplex PCR; TCRdb holds only in-frame clones, not every one. The repertoire holds more than 60,000 clones, with about 74% as singletons. It was after roughly ten days of culture that CD4+ T cells were isolated. Vaccine administered to participants consisted of two doses of either BNT162b2 or mRNA-1273. These receptors lack a known antigen. Sequences were derived from CD4+ T cells from PBMCs cultured without peptide, sampled after COVID-19 vaccination. The receptors come from a human donor who received a COVID-19 vaccine.

J is TRBJ1-5 and V is TRBV2, with no clear D. The length of the CDR3 is 15 residues. Per the germline V gene, CDR1 is SNHLY and CDR2 is FYNNEI. Trimming removed 6 bases at V and 4 bases at J, with 16 bases between. The CDR3, as DNA: TGTGCCAGCAGCGGGTCGGGCGGCGGGAATCAGCCCCAGCATTTT. Its translation is CASSGSGGGNQPQHF.

This clone was seen once. The chain combines TRBV2 with TRBJ2-3; 10 bases line up with TRBD2. The germline CDR1 and CDR2 sequences are SNHLY and FYNNEI. This CDR3 has 15 amino acids. Trimming removed 6 bases from V and 7 bases from J; junction bases left unmatched: 10. This CDR3 reads CASRGSGGASNTQYF. CDR3 DNA sequence: TGTGCCAGCAGGGGGAGCGGGGGGGCGTCGAATACGCAGTATTTT. The full variable domain, its missing parts supplied by reference TRBV2 and TRBJ2-3, is EPEVTQTPSHQVTQMGQEVILRCVPISNHLYFYWYRQILGQKVEFLVSFYNNEISEKSEIFDDQFSVERPDGSNFTLKIRSTKLEDSAMYFCASRGSGGASNTQYFGPGTRLTVL.

This clone was observed once. The CDR3 coding sequence is TGCAGCGTTTTAGCCGCCGGCCGGGACTACACCTTC. Translated: CSVLAAGRDYTF. The V and J genes are TRBV29-1 and TRBJ1-2; D is unclear. The CDR3 length is 12 residues. V shed 5 bases and J shed 10 bases, with 17 bases lying between them. Per the germline V gene, CDR1 is SQVTM and CDR2 is ANQGSEA.

This clone showed up just a few times. The chain couples TRBV7-2 to TRBJ1-4; D ambiguous. V lost 3 bases to trimming and J lost 1 base, with 9 bases between them. Germline lookup yields CDR1 SGHTA and CDR2 FQGNSA. The CDR3 contains 15 residues. CDR3 bases: TGTGCCAGCAGCTTTAGGGTCGGAACTAATGAAAAACTGTTTTTT. Translating it yields CASSFRVGTNEKLFF.

This rearrangement joins TRBV18 to TRBJ2-1; no clear D. Germline V gene lookup returns CDR1 KGHSH and CDR2 LQKENI. V was shortened by 3 bases and J by 3 bases, with 12 bases between the two germline ends. The CDR3 length is 15 residues. CDR3 in DNA: TGTGCCAGCTCACCGGTTCGGCAGAACTACAATGAGCAGTTCTTC. Translation gives CASSPVRQNYNEQFF.

The chain couples TRBV7-2 to TRBJ1-2, with D perhaps matching TRBD1 (5 bases). Germline V gene data show CDR1 as SGHTA and CDR2 as FQGNSA. The CDR3 covers 15 residues. The V and J ends lost 5 bases and 6 bases respectively, with 19 bases between them. The CDR3 loop reads CASSPQAGERDGYTF. The CDR3 DNA reads as TGTGCCAGCAGCCCTCAAGCGGGGGAGAGGGATGGCTACACCTTC.

The V gene is TRBV5-1, the J gene TRBJ2-2; D unresolved. Trimming took off 0 bases at V and 1 base at J, with 7 bases between the two ends. Germline CDR1 and CDR2: SGHRS and YFSETQ. The CDR3 consists of 15 residues. DNA of the CDR3: TGCGCCAGCAGCTTGGCTCGAGGGAACACCGGGGAGCTGTTTTTT. It codes for CASSLARGNTGELFF.

The chain uses TRBV28 and TRBJ1-1; D perhaps matches TRBD1 (6 bases). Germline CDR1 and CDR2: MDHEN and SYDVKM. Trimming took off 8 bases at V and 2 bases at J, with 18 bases between the two ends. There are 15 residues in the CDR3. This CDR3 reads CASGDTRGTNTEAFF. The DNA of the CDR3 is TGTGCCAGCGGGGACACACGGGGCACCAACACTGAAGCTTTCTTT. The variable domain in full, completed from reference TRBV28 and TRBJ1-1, reads DVKVTQSSRYLVKRTGEKVFLECVQDMDHENMFWYRQDPGLGLRLIYFSYDVKMKEKGDIPEGYSVSREKKERFSLILESASTNQTSMYLCASGDTRGTNTEAFFGQGTRLTVV.

The chain links TRBV3-1 (or the pseudogene TRBV3-2) to TRBJ2-3; D not resolved. V was trimmed by 1 base and J by 5 bases, leaving 4 bases between them. Per germline, CDR1 LGHDT and CDR2 YNNKEL (reference sequence). The CDR3 contains 12 residues. CDR3 sequence reads: CASSQVEDTQYF. Here the CDR3 DNA reads TGTGCCAGCAGCCAAGTCGAAGATACGCAGTATTTT.

CDR3 loop: CASKTRGSGAFF. In nucleotides, the CDR3 is TGTGCCAGCAAAACGCGGGGGTCTGGGGCTTTCTTT. The rearrangement uses TRBV6-5 and TRBJ1-1; D may be TRBD1 (5 bases). This CDR3 is 12 amino acids long. Trimming removed 7 bases at V and 11 bases at J, with 17 bases between. Per germline, CDR1 MNHEY and CDR2 SVGAGI.

The chain couples TRBV4-2 to TRBJ2-3, with 14 positions matching TRBD2. Germline V CDR1 and CDR2: LGHNA, YNFKEQ. The CDR3 covers 16 residues. Trimming removed 4 bases from V and 6 bases from J; junction bases left unmatched: 6. The DNA for the CDR3 is TGTGCCAGCAGCCTCAGGACTAGCGGGGGGTTGGATACGCAGTATTTT. It specifies CASSLRTSGGLDTQYF.

The chain carries TRBV6-2 or TRBV6-3 and TRBJ1-5; 9 nucleotides align to TRBD1. The CDR3 extends over 14 amino acids. J was trimmed by 9 bases and V by 2 bases; bases with no gene match: 5. Germline V gene data show CDR1 as MNHEY and CDR2 as SVGEGT. The CDR3 sequence is CASSYGQGPSPQHF. In DNA form, the CDR3 reads TGTGCCAGCAGTTACGGACAGGGGCCCTCGCCCCAGCATTTT.